Below are 31 T cell receptor beta chains sequenced from a single sample in a study of T cells in Graves' hyperthyroidism and ophthalmopathy. TCR beta CDR3 regions were amplified from RNA. First-round RT-PCR targeting the TCR CDR3 was performed with the HTBI primer set. MiXCR, applied by TCRdb to the multiplex PCR reads, yields one record per CDR3 protein. The sample records about 320,000 distinct CDR3 sequences, approximately 16% being singletons. The sample taken for sequencing was blood. These receptors were collected from a man aged 30 to 45 with Graves' hyperthyroidism.

This clonotype was picked up many times. The rearrangement uses TRBV2 and TRBJ2-3, with D possibly called TRBD1 or TRBD2 (5 bases each). Trimming took off 3 bases at V and 4 bases at J, with 11 bases between the two ends. CDR3 length: 14 residues. Germline V gives CDR1 SNHLY, CDR2 FYNNEI. The CDR3 DNA is TGTGCCAGCAGTGACGAGGGGAACCCAGATACGCAGTATTTT. Translation gives CASSDEGNPDTQYF. Combining the CDR3 with reference TRBV2 and TRBJ2-3 gives the whole variable domain EPEVTQTPSHQVTQMGQEVILRCVPISNHLYFYWYRQILGQKVEFLVSFYNNEISEKSEIFDDQFSVERPDGSNFTLKIRSTKLEDSAMYFCASSDEGNPDTQYFGPGTRLTVL.

This clonotype showed up just a few times. The gene calls are TRBV4-1 and TRBJ2-7; 9 bases are a match to TRBD2. Germline CDR1 is MGHRA and CDR2 is YSYEKL. V lost 1 base and J lost 0; bases outside the gene matches: 4. This CDR3 spans 16 amino acids. CDR3 DNA sequence: TGCGCCAGCAGCCAAGGGGAGCGGGAGGCCTCCTACGAGCAGTACTTC. Its translation is CASSQGEREASYEQYF.

This clonotype was detected many times. The chain combines TRBV7-2 with TRBJ2-1, with a tentative D call TRBD1 (5 bases). The V gene lost 3 bases and the J gene lost 5 bases, with 14 bases spanning the gap. CDR1 is SGHTA, CDR2 FQGNSA, per germline. The CDR3 has 15 residues. Here the CDR3 reads CASSFGLGANNEQFF. CDR3 coding DNA: TGTGCCAGCAGCTTCGGGCTAGGGGCCAACAATGAGCAGTTCTTC.

This clonotype was counted many times. The rearrangement joins TRBV20-1 to TRBJ2-4; the D gene is possibly TRBD2 (6 bases). Trimming cost V 5 bases and J 6 bases, with 26 bases left between them. Germline V gene data show CDR1 as DFQATT and CDR2 as SNEGSKA (reference sequence). The CDR3 runs to 17 residues. CDR3 amino acids: CSASRALTSPWGNIQYF. CDR3 DNA sequence: TGCAGTGCTTCTCGGGCCCTAACTAGCCCTTGGGGAAACATTCAGTACTTC.

In this sample, this clonotype turned up many times. V is TRBV6-1 and J is TRBJ1-1, with D perhaps matching TRBD1 (5 bases). The CDR3 has 14 residues. Trimming removed 7 bases from V and 1 base from J, with 13 bases in between. CDR1 and CDR2 from the germline V gene are MNHNS and SASEGT. CDR3 amino acids: CASTLRQTNTEAFF. In DNA form, the CDR3 reads TGTGCCAGCACATTGCGACAGACGAACACTGAAGCTTTCTTT.

Ten or more counts support this clonotype. The chain has TRBV5-1 and TRBJ1-2; 7 nucleotides agree with TRBD1. Germline CDR1 and CDR2: SGHRS and YFSETQ. The CDR3 runs 15 residues. V lost 0 bases to trimming and J lost 0 bases; unmatched junction nucleotides: 2. As DNA, the CDR3 is TGCGCCAGCAGCTTGGGAGGGACAGCTAACTATGGCTACACCTTC. Translating gives CASSLGGTANYGYTF.

This clonotype was observed at least ten times. This chain connects TRBV30 to TRBJ2-1, with 7 bases fitting TRBD2. The CDR3 contains 13 residues. The V segment lost 4 bases and the J segment 6 bases; nucleotides outside the gene matches: 6. The germline V gene has CDR1 GTSNPN and CDR2 SVGIG (reference sequence). CDR3 in amino acids: CAWTGAGSNEQFF. CDR3 bases: TGTGCCTGGACGGGAGCGGGGTCCAATGAGCAGTTCTTC.

This clonotype was found a few times. The V call is TRBV20-1, the J call TRBJ2-5; 8 bases map to TRBD2. There are 14 residues in the CDR3. Per the germline V gene, CDR1 is DFQATT and CDR2 is SNEGSKA (reference sequence). CDR3 sequence reads: CSAGAGAGRETQYF. The CDR3 nucleotides read TGCAGCGCCGGAGCGGGAGCGGGACGGGAGACCCAGTACTTC.

J is TRBJ2-3 and V is TRBV28, with 7 bases matching TRBD2. The CDR3 runs 17 residues. With 5 bases clipped from V and 6 bases from J, the junction kept 17 bases outside the gene matches. Germline CDR1 is MDHEN and CDR2 is SYDVKM. Here the CDR3 reads CASSPPFGGREPDTQYF. CDR3 in DNA: TGTGCCAGCAGTCCTCCGTTCGGCGGGAGAGAGCCCGATACGCAGTATTTT.

This clonotype was seen a handful of times. J is TRBJ2-1 and V is TRBV5-6; 7 nucleotides match TRBD2. CDR3 size: 16 residues. Germline loops: CDR1 SGHDT, CDR2 YYEEEE. V trimming: 3 bases; J trimming: 7 bases; junction bases outside the gene matches: 13. The CDR3 region is CASSSKTSDLGNEQFF. The DNA of the CDR3 is TGTGCCAGCAGCTCCAAAACTAGCGACCTTGGGAATGAGCAGTTCTTC.

The chain recombines TRBV6-5 with TRBJ2-2; D not resolved. Trimming removed 2 bases at V and 4 bases at J, with 14 bases between. Germline V gene data show CDR1 as MNHEY and CDR2 as SVGAGI. The CDR3 covers 16 residues. The CDR3 loop reads CASSYILARSTGELFF. The CDR3 DNA reads TGTGCCAGCAGTTACATTTTGGCCCGGTCCACCGGGGAGCTGTTTTTT.

This clonotype was detected many times. J is TRBJ2-1 and V is TRBV5-1; D is ambiguous. V lost 0 bases and J 0 bases, leaving 10 bases between the germline ends. Germline CDR1 reads SGHRS; CDR2 reads YFSETQ. This CDR3 region has 16 residues. CDR3 protein: CASSLARGASYNEQFF. The CDR3, as DNA: TGCGCCAGCAGCTTGGCCAGAGGAGCCTCCTACAATGAGCAGTTCTTC.

J is TRBJ1-3 and V is TRBV7-9; D is ambiguous. Germline loops: CDR1 SEHNR, CDR2 FQNEAQ (reference sequence). This CDR3 spans 16 amino acids. The V gene lost 5 bases and the J gene lost 2 bases, with 16 bases spanning the gap. CDR3 DNA sequence: TGTGCCAGCAGCGCGCGCGGGCTAGCAGCTGGAAACACCATATATTTT. It yields the protein CASSARGLAAGNTIYF.

The chain employs TRBV7-3 and TRBJ2-1, with TRBD2 identical over 13 bases. CDR1 SGHTA and CDR2 FQGTGA come from the germline V gene. Unmatched junction bases numbered 2, after V lost 2 bases and J lost 7 bases. The CDR3 extends over 15 amino acids. For the CDR3, the DNA is TGTGCCAGCAGCTTATCACTAGCGGGAGGGAATGAGCAGTTCTTC. It codes for CASSLSLAGGNEQFF.

In its sample, this clonotype was seen many times. The chain combines TRBV7-9 with TRBJ2-1; 7 bases are a match to TRBD2. The CDR3 runs to 15 residues. Germline V CDR1 and CDR2: SEHNR, FQNEAQ (reference sequence). Losses at the gene ends were 10 bases for V and 5 bases for J; bases not matched to a gene: 14. CDR3 in DNA: TGTGCCATTCAAACGATCGGACTAGGGAACAATGAGCAGTTCTTC. Translating gives CAIQTIGLGNNEQFF. The variable domain in full, completed from reference TRBV7-9 and TRBJ2-1, reads DTGVSQNPRHKITKRGQNVTFRCDPISEHNRLYWYRQTLGQGPEFLTYFQNEAQLEKSRLLSDRFSAERPKGSFSTLEIQRTEQGDSAMYLCAIQTIGLGNNEQFFGPGTRLTVL.

A word on this clonotype: A clone one base away is much larger, so this may be a read error. The chain has TRBV29-1 and TRBJ2-1; D is uncertain. V lost 3 bases and J 12 bases, leaving 21 bases between the germline ends. The CDR3 consists of 14 residues. Germline CDR1 reads SQVTM; CDR2 reads ANQGSEA. CDR3 sequence reads: CSVEGTHGFDGQFF. The CDR3 bases are TGCAGCGTTGAGGGCACCCATGGGTTTGATGGGCAGTTCTTC.

This clonotype was detected many times. The chain carries TRBV12-3 or TRBV12-4 and TRBJ1-6; the D gene is possibly TRBD1 (5 bases). The CDR3 has 14 residues. V shed 3 bases and J shed 7 bases, with 10 bases lying between them. This chain's CDR3 is CASSFGTGNSPLHF. CDR3 in DNA: TGTGCCAGCAGTTTCGGGACGGGGAATTCACCCCTCCACTTT.

The V and J genes are TRBV3-1 and TRBJ1-6; 8 bases line up with TRBD1. Germline CDR1 LGHDT, CDR2 YNNKEL (reference sequence). This CDR3 comprises 17 residues. J lost 6 bases, V lost 4 bases, and 11 bases had no gene match. CDR3 region: CASSRAPQGAGNSPLHF. CDR3 in DNA: TGTGCCAGCAGCCGCGCGCCTCAGGGGGCGGGTAATTCACCCCTCCACTTT.

The rearrangement joins TRBV6-2 or TRBV6-3 to TRBJ2-2; TRBD2 matches at 9 bases. J gave up 7 bases and V 2 bases, and 14 bases lay outside the gene matches. Germline CDR1 MNHEY, CDR2 SVGEGT. This CDR3 is built from 18 residues. The CDR3 sequence: CASSYGGVAGAGVGELFF. CDR3 DNA: TGTGCCAGCAGTTACGGCGGGGTAGCGGGAGCAGGAGTCGGGGAGCTGTTTTTT.

The rearrangement links TRBV7-2 to TRBJ1-1; TRBD1 might be the D (6 bases). The CDR3 contains 15 residues. CDR1 SGHTA and CDR2 FQGNSA come from the germline V gene. V dropped 1 base and J dropped 10 bases, with 19 bases sitting between them. The CDR3 nucleotides are TGTGCCAGCAGCTTAGTGACGGGGGGGCCTAGGGGAGCTTTCTTT. Its protein is CASSLVTGGPRGAFF.

Ten or more counts support this clonotype. The chain recombines TRBV11-3 with TRBJ2-3; 9 nucleotides line up with TRBD2. Germline V gene lookup returns CDR1 SGHNT and CDR2 YENEEA. Trimming cost V 2 bases and J 4 bases; bases outside gene matches: 16. The CDR3 length is 19 residues. The CDR3 DNA is TGTGCCAGCAGCTTAAGTGGTTGGTTAGCGGGAGCCAAGGCAGATACGCAGTATTTT. It is translated as CASSLSGWLAGAKADTQYF.

This clonotype was seen a handful of times. The chain couples TRBV6-5 to TRBJ2-7; 7 positions match TRBD2. The germline CDR1 and CDR2 sequences are MNHEY and SVGAGI. V shed 2 bases and J 7 bases; nucleotides not matched to a gene: 8. This CDR3 contains 14 residues. For the CDR3, the DNA is TGTGCCAGCAGTTACCCCTCGGGGCGGGGGGAGCAGTACTTC. As protein: CASSYPSGRGEQYF.

The V gene is TRBV11-2, the J gene TRBJ2-5; D ambiguous. Germline V gene data show CDR1 as SGHAT and CDR2 as FQNNGV. V lost 1 base to trimming and J lost 5 bases, with 11 bases between them. The CDR3 sequence is 14 residues long. For the CDR3, the DNA is TGTGCCAGCAGCTTAGGCAGTAGATCGGAGACCCAGTACTTC. This gives the protein CASSLGSRSETQYF.

The genes are TRBV7-2 and TRBJ2-7; D ambiguous. Germline V gene data show CDR1 as SGHTA and CDR2 as FQGNSA. The CDR3 length is 12 residues. Between the trimmed V and J ends, which lost 1 base and 5 bases, there was a span of 6 bases. The CDR3 sequence: CASSLERDEQYF. Written as DNA, the CDR3 is TGTGCCAGCAGCTTAGAGAGAGACGAGCAGTACTTC.

This clonotype appeared many times. The chain carries TRBV2 and TRBJ2-5, with D possibly called TRBD1 or TRBD2 (5 bases each). The CDR3 spans 16 residues. V shed 3 bases and J shed 0 bases, with 14 bases lying between them. Looked up from germline, CDR1 is SNHLY and CDR2 is FYNNEI. CDR3 nucleotides: TGTGCCAGCAGTGAGTGGGGAGAGGGGAACCAAGAGACCCAGTACTTC. It yields the protein CASSEWGEGNQETQYF.

The chain carries TRBV10-3 and TRBJ1-4; possibly TRBD1 for D (6 bases). Germline loops: CDR1 ENHRY, CDR2 SYGVKD. This CDR3 comprises 15 residues. The germline V and J ends were trimmed by 8 bases and 4 bases, with 17 bases remaining between them. The CDR3 DNA follows: TGTGCCATCTCCTCCGGACAGAGCAGTAATGAAAAACTGTTTTTT. It translates to CAISSGQSSNEKLFF.

The chain joins TRBV20-1 to TRBJ2-3; 8 positions match TRBD2. The junction had 6 bases not matched to a gene; V was cut back by 3 bases and J by 4 bases. This CDR3 comprises 14 residues. Germline V gene sequence: CDR1 DFQATT, CDR2 SNEGSKA (reference sequence). The CDR3 coding sequence is TGCAGTGCTAGCGGGAGGGCCATGGCAGATACGCAGTATTTT. The encoded protein is CSASGRAMADTQYF.

This clonotype was seen at least ten times. The chain employs TRBV3-1 and TRBJ2-3; 9 bases map to TRBD2. The CDR3 has 18 residues. In germline, CDR1 is LGHDT, CDR2 YNNKEL (reference sequence). With 0 bases clipped from V and 2 bases from J, the junction kept 9 bases outside the gene matches. The CDR3, as DNA: TGTGCCAGCAGCCAAGATCGGGGTCTAGCGGGGATCACAGATACGCAGTATTTT. The encoded protein is CASSQDRGLAGITDTQYF.

The chain recombines TRBV29-1 with TRBJ2-7, with unresolved D. Trimming cost V 0 bases and J 4 bases, with 4 bases left between them. Germline CDR1 SQVTM, CDR2 ANQGSEA. This CDR3 contains 11 residues. The DNA of the CDR3 is TGCAGCGTTGAAGATAGGTACGAGCAGTACTTC. Its translation: CSVEDRYEQYF.

V usage is TRBV27 and J usage is TRBJ2-7; 9 positions match TRBD2. This CDR3 has 16 residues. V was clipped by 5 bases and J by 3 bases; unmatched bases: 11. From germline, CDR1 is MNHEY and CDR2 SMNVEV (reference sequence). The CDR3 sequence is CASSLAGPPGGYEQYF. CDR3 DNA sequence: TGTGCCAGCAGTCTAGCGGGACCACCGGGAGGCTACGAGCAGTACTTC.

This clonotype was recorded at least ten times. The chain's CDR3 is CASSLPDTGELFF. The CDR3 nucleotides read TGTGCCAGCAGTTTGCCTGACACCGGGGAGCTGTTTTTT. The gene calls are TRBV12-3 or TRBV12-4 and TRBJ2-2; D not certain. V shed 3 bases and J shed 3 bases, with 5 bases lying between them. The CDR3 runs 13 residues.